This note documents a single T cell receptor (beta chain) sequence. It lacks a known antigen. Base-call qualities are not available, and no considerably larger clone is one nucleotide away. This sample was taken from a study of OX40 agonist ivuxolimab in advanced cancers. Context from the whole study: Ivuxolimab was a fully human IgG2 agonistic monoclonal antibody targeting the costimulatory receptor OX40 (CD134). Intravenous ivuxolimab was administered to patients every 2 weeks at six dose levels: 0.01, 0.1, 0.3, 1.5, 3 and 10 mg/kg. Of the approximately 54 dose-escalation patients, hepatocellular carcinoma was present in around 20, melanoma in around 15, renal cell carcinoma in 9 and head and neck cancer in 9. The dose-escalation cohort was roughly 80% male with a mean age of approximately 59 years, ranging from 23 to 79. Patients were allowed to have had prior anti-PD-1, anti-PD-L1 or anti-CTLA-4 therapy, and approximately 40% of the dose-escalation patients had previously received checkpoint inhibitors. Three dose-escalation patients achieved partial responses, one with hepatocellular carcinoma and two with cutaneous melanoma. Peripheral TCRbeta sequencing was intended to test whether TCR sequence diversity was altered and clonal T-cell expansion was caused by ivuxolimab. The paper reports the monotherapy dose-escalation portion (N of about 50 patients) of the phase I ivuxolimab trial.

Genomic DNA was extracted from sorted cells for sequencing of the TCRbeta CDR3 region. The immunoSEQ Assay was used to sequence the TCRbeta CDR3 regions. In TCRdb, the immuneACCESS table is reduced to in-frame sequences with V and J assigned. These tables do not hold every clone; where another copy was compared, an unresolved V gene accounts for under half, and the others remain unexplained. This sample has 70,000 to 85,000 clones in its table, and 88% of those were observed once. Roughly 1% of the sample is taken by the ten largest. On the study overall, not on this receptor specifically: At doses from 0.1 to 3.0 mg/kg, clonal expansion was seen in both CD4+ and CD8+ blood T cells between baseline and week 6. In the 0.1-3.0 mg/kg groups, partial responders had among the lowest normalized peripheral clonal expansion, particularly in CD8+ T cells. The antigen specificity of the peripheral T cells that underwent clonal expansion was not determined. After ivuxolimab, CD8+ T cells had more expanded clones than CD4+ T cells on average. Low levels of normalized T-cell clonal expansion were also shown by some nonresponding patients.

The trial excluded patients who had a history of autoimmune disease or were on systemic immunosuppression. Peripheral blood for TCR sequencing was drawn from every dose cohort at baseline, at cycle 4 day 1 and at cycle 7 day 1. The samples were drawn from a first-in-human, open-label, multicenter phase I dose-escalation trial of ivuxolimab. Adults with locally advanced or metastatic melanoma, renal cell carcinoma, hepatocellular carcinoma or head and neck squamous cell carcinoma were enrolled in the trial. CD4+ and CD8+ T cells were sorted separately from peripheral blood before TCR sequencing. The sequence was obtained from an adult with an advanced solid tumor such as melanoma, head and neck, liver or kidney cancer. The sample was CD4+ or CD8+ T cells sorted from blood, taken in a trial of the OX40 agonist ivuxolimab.

The CDR3 loop reads CASSSPGVGKQYF. Read as DNA, the sequence is TGTGCCAGCAGTTCCCCAGGGGTTGGAAAGCAGTACTTC. The rearrangement combines TRBV6-5 with TRBJ2-7; the D gene is perhaps TRBD1, from 6 matching bases. Counted from cysteine to phenylalanine, this CDR3 has 13 amino acids. The kept DNA is CDR3 alone, 39 bases in frame from the first base. The V end loses 4 bases and the J end loses 8 bases, and a stretch of 15 bases separates them. Looking up the germline V gene yields CDR1 MNHEY and CDR2 SVGAGI.